The subject of this entry is one TCR beta chain. Its antigen is as yet unknown. Transcripts of RNA were the source for amplifying TCR beta CDR3 regions. Amplification began with first-round RT-PCR using HTBI primers, then second-round multiplex PCR was performed. A single record per CDR3 protein comes from TCRdb applying MiXCR to the multiplex PCR reads. Of 500,000 to 700,000 distinct CDR3 sequences in the sample, less than 40% were seen once. Enrolled hyperthyroidism patients had a new diagnosis, a duration under 2 months, and an age of 18 to 65. CDR1 is WNHNN and CDR2 is SYGVQD in the germline V gene (reference sequence). This CDR3 is built from 17 residues. V gave up 0 bases and J gave up 7 bases; unmatched junction bases: 11. This specimen comes from a study of Graves' ophthalmopathy and Graves' hyperthyroidism. For the study at large: Hyperthyroidism counted as stable given no ophthalmopathy within 18 months of follow-up.

Regarding the study as a whole: Blood was where most expanded thyroid clonotypes above 0.001 frequency also turned up. In predicting ophthalmopathy progression, the model reached around 65% sensitivity and 72% to 85% specificity.

This clonotype was obtained from an adult man with Graves' hyperthyroidism. V is TRBV10-1 and J is TRBJ2-2; 7 bases map to TRBD1. Sequenced input: peripheral blood or thyroid tissue (not recorded which). The CDR3 region has the DNA TGCGCCAGCAGTGAGTCTTTAGGGGGCCCGGCCCACGGGGAGCTGTTTTTT. It translates to CASSESLGGPAHGELFF.